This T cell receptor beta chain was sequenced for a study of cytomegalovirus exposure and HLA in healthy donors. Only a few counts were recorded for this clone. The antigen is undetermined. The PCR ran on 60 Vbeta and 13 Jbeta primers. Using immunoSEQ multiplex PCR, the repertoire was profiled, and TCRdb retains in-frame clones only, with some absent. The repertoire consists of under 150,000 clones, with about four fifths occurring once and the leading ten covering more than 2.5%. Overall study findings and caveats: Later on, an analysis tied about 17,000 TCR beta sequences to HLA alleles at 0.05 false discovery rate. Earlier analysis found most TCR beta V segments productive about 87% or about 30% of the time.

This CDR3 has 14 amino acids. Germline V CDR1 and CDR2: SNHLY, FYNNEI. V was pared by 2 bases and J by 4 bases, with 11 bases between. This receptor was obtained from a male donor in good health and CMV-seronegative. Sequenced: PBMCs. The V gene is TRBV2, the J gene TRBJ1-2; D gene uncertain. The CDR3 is CASSEMSGSYGYTF. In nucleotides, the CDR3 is TGTGCCAGCAGTGAAATGTCGGGATCCTATGGCTACACCTTC.